This entry describes one T cell receptor beta chain. Its antigen is still unknown. This record belongs to a study of OX40 agonist ivuxolimab in advanced cancers. General study findings and limits: CD8+ T cells showed, on average, more clonal expansion than CD4+ cells.

Profiling relied on immunoSEQ multiplex PCR, and the TCRdb table lists in-frame clones only, not all of them. The sample records approximately 81,000 clones, about 88% being singletons. Cycle 7 day 1, cycle 4 day 1, and baseline were the timepoints at which blood was sampled. The receptor comes from an adult with an advanced solid tumor such as melanoma, head and neck, liver or kidney cancer. Specimen: CD4+ or CD8+ T cells sorted from blood, collected in a trial of the OX40 agonist ivuxolimab.

The DNA for the CDR3 is TGTGCCAGCAGCTTAACTGCAGTCGGGGGGGAAGCTTTCTTT. Translation: CASSLTAVGGEAFF. This chain joins TRBV7-3 and TRBJ1-1, with D perhaps matching TRBD1 (5 bases). Germline-derived CDR1 and CDR2 are SGHTA and FQGTGA. The germline V and J ends were trimmed by 0 bases and 8 bases, with 13 bases remaining between them. The CDR3 has 14 amino acids.